Below, 12 T cell receptor beta chains from the same sample are listed, as sequenced in a study of blood T cell repertoires in COVID-19. Data came from immunoSEQ multiplex PCR; TCRdb stores just in-frame clones and leaves some out. The sample lists about 270,000 clones, 88% seen once, with around 2% in the top ten. Sequencing was done on a sample of PBMCs or T cells enriched from blood (not recorded which). The receptor source for this set is a woman aged 55 to 70 in a cohort exposed to, infected with or recovered from COVID-19 (not recorded which).

A few counts support this clone. The chain joins TRBV19 to TRBJ2-2; D is possibly TRBD2 (6 bases). Looked up from germline, CDR1 is LNHDA and CDR2 is SQIVND (reference sequence). The CDR3 runs 19 residues. The ends were cut back, 1 base at V and 0 bases at J, with 18 bases in the middle. Here the CDR3 DNA reads TGTGCCAGTAGTATAGGACGGACTACCTTCTTGACGAACACCGGGGAGCTGTTTTTT. Encoded protein: CASSIGRTTFLTNTGELFF.

The V and J genes are TRBV6-5 and TRBJ2-1; D is undetermined. V shed 2 bases and J shed 5 bases, with 4 bases lying between them. CDR1 is MNHEY and CDR2 is SVGAGI in the germline V gene. The CDR3 length is 12 residues. The CDR3 loop reads CASSYPNNEQFF. Here the CDR3 DNA reads TGTGCCAGCAGTTACCCAAACAATGAGCAGTTCTTC.

The chain links TRBV5-4 to TRBJ1-2; D might be TRBD1 (6 bases). The CDR3 sequence is 13 residues long. Germline V gene lookup returns CDR1 SGHNT and CDR2 YYREEE (reference sequence). V shed 0 bases and J shed 5 bases, with 8 bases lying between them. This chain's CDR3 is CASSLVTGYGYTF. The DNA of the CDR3 is TGTGCCAGCAGCTTGGTAACAGGGTATGGCTACACCTTC.

The rearrangement links TRBV7-3 to TRBJ2-1, with no clear D. The CDR3 covers 15 residues. The germline gives CDR1 SGHTA, CDR2 FQGTGA. The ends were cut back, 1 base at V and 6 bases at J, with 13 bases in the middle. CDR3 amino acids: CASSLIVNSRNEQFF. Here the CDR3 DNA reads TGTGCCAGCAGCTTAATAGTTAATTCTCGCAATGAGCAGTTCTTC.

The V gene is TRBV28, the J gene TRBJ1-5, with 9 bases that match TRBD1. The CDR3 contains 15 residues. Germline values: CDR1 MDHEN, CDR2 SYDVKM. V was clipped by 3 bases and J by 5 bases; unmatched bases: 5. The CDR3 is CASSLTGGGYQPQHF. The CDR3 nucleotides read TGTGCCAGCAGTTTGACAGGGGGTGGGTATCAGCCCCAGCATTTT.

Note on this clone: The sample holds other DNA sequences that translate to the same CDR3. CDR3 in DNA: TGTGCCAGCTCACCAACAGGTTCCTACGAGCAGTACTTC. It specifies CASSPTGSYEQYF. This sequence joins TRBV18 and TRBJ2-7, with D maybe TRBD1 (5 bases). The CDR3 extends over 13 amino acids. V was cut by 2 bases and J by 1 base, with 6 bases left in between. Germline values: CDR1 KGHSH, CDR2 LQKENI.

The rearrangement uses TRBV18 and TRBJ1-5, with D unresolved. With 3 bases removed from V and 0 bases from J, the gap between germline ends came to 15 bases. Germline CDR1 KGHSH, CDR2 LQKENI. This CDR3 comprises 17 residues. Here the CDR3 DNA reads TGTGCCAGCTCACCTCTACCTCGGTCGTATAGCAATCAGCCCCAGCATTTT. Amino acid sequence: CASSPLPRSYSNQPQHF.

The V call is TRBV27, the J call TRBJ1-1, with 11 bases matching TRBD1. Germline CDR1 and CDR2: MNHEY and SMNVEV (reference sequence). The CDR3 totals 19 residues. V gave up 0 bases and J gave up 2 bases; unmatched junction bases: 11. The CDR3 DNA reads TGTGCCAGCAGTTTATCCCGGACAGGGGGCGTTCTTGGCAACACTGAAGCTTTCTTT. The encoded protein is CASSLSRTGGVLGNTEAFF.

The V gene is TRBV6-6, the J gene TRBJ1-2; possibly TRBD1 for D (6 bases). Germline assignment: CDR1 MNHNY and CDR2 SVGAGI (reference sequence). V was shortened by 5 bases and J by 1 base, with 11 bases between the two germline ends. The CDR3 is 14 amino acids. The CDR3: CASSPNRVNYGYTF. In nucleotides, the CDR3 is TGTGCCAGCAGTCCTAACAGGGTTAACTATGGCTACACCTTC.

This chain connects TRBV12-5 to TRBJ2-7; 9 bases match TRBD1. The CDR3 is made up of 15 amino acids. CDR1 LGHNT and CDR2 FRNRAP come from the germline V gene. Unmatched junction bases numbered 13, after V lost 9 bases and J lost 4 bases. The CDR3 coding sequence is TGTGCTAGGGACAGGACCGGGACAGGGCAGTACGAGCAGTACTTC. Translated, it gives CARDRTGTGQYEQYF. Based on the CDR3 plus reference TRBV12-5 and TRBJ2-7, the full variable domain is DARVTQTPRHKVTEMGQEVTMRCQPILGHNTVFWYRQTMMQGLELLAYFRNRAPLDDSGMPKDRFSAEMPDATLATLKIQPSEPRDSAVYFCARDRTGTGQYEQYFGPGTRLTVT.

The DNA for the CDR3 is TGCGCCAGCAGCGCACTAGCGGGCTACAATGAGCAGTTCTTC. It is translated as CASSALAGYNEQFF. This chain joins TRBV5-1 and TRBJ2-1; 9 bases are shared with TRBD2. With 4 bases clipped from V and 3 bases from J, the junction kept 2 bases outside the gene matches. The germline CDR1 and CDR2 sequences are SGHRS and YFSETQ. The CDR3 is 14 residues long.

The rearrangement joins TRBV7-8 to TRBJ2-7; weak D call: TRBD2 (6 bases). Germline V CDR1 and CDR2: SGHVS, FQNEAQ. Trimming took 3 bases from V and 1 from J, leaving 7 bases between them. The CDR3 is made up of 13 amino acids. The CDR3 DNA sequence: TGTGCCAGCAGCTTGAGCGGGTCCTACGAGCAGTACTTC. Its translation is CASSLSGSYEQYF.